A selection of T cell receptor beta chains follows, all from one sample in a study of blood T cell repertoires in COVID-19. The method was immunoSEQ multiplex PCR; TCRdb's version includes in-frame clones alone and lacks a portion of them. The sample lists around 140,000 clones, 65% to 85% seen once, with approximately 2% in the top ten. Input material: peripheral blood. The source is a woman in her sixties or seventies with acute or convalescent COVID-19. The CDR3 runs from the conserved cysteine through the conserved F or W.

TRBV4-2	CASSQAGLAEVYSSTDTQYF
TRBV6-5	CASSVQGAGGNTIYF
TRBV19	CASLEGARLSGELFF
TRBV24-1	CATRDSSTDTQYF
TRBV18	CASSPLGTNEQFF
TRBV10-2	CASSLVTDTQYF
TRBV4-1	CASSQARPGATYEQYF
TRBV21-1	CASSKGMPSGHTGELFF
TRBV5-1	CASSLGGGYTEAFF
TRBV3-1/TRBV3-2	CASSQVLRLGNTIYF
TRBV7-9	CASSSYGTLKVDEQFF
TRBV10-2	CASSHDYFKSEQFF
TRBV10-3	CASAGGGETQYF
TRBV5-1	CASSLDRDTFYEQFF
TRBV13	CASFKRIGTGELFF
TRBV6-1	CASSEAERATQHF
TRBV5-1	CASSYIRQGAEAFF
TRBV19	CASSVRGEGMNTEAFF
TRBV29-1	CSVEVRQGTIHGYTF
TRBV10-3	CAIAGGPNNEQFF
TRBV25-1	CASSERWLDRDRDGYTF
TRBV19	CASSGTGPHNEQFF